This T cell receptor (beta chain) was obtained from a study of blood T cell repertoires in COVID-19 (dated by TCRdb to about 2020). Background on the whole study: The collaborator samples originated in the United States, Italy and Spain and spanned the acute and convalescent phases of COVID-19. The prospective study material was composed of cDNA or gDNA derived from T cells, B-cell-depleted T cells, or PBMCs. Subjects who had been exposed to COVID-19, were actively infected with it, or had recovered from it provided the deeply sampled blood TCRbeta repertoires that made up the dataset. The repertoires were made available in a free public database intended to serve as a resource for research on the immune response to SARS-CoV-2. Samples came from the ongoing ImmuneRACE study (first 160 participants) plus 1,254 subjects from 6 global collaborators. Sample metadata almost always included a de-identified subject ID, COVID-19 status, age in years and sex. Where HLA class I and class II types were available, the types were taken from metadata supplied by the sample provider, not from assay-based typing.

The collaborating institutions used their own protocols to collect whole blood in K2EDTA tubes. For TCRbeta analysis, collaborators shipped samples in one of three forms: frozen whole blood, isolated PBMCs, or DNA extracted from either of those sample types. A note on this clone: Its antigen is unknown. There are no base qualities to consult, and no much larger clone falls within one base.

From the cysteine up to the phenylalanine, the CDR3 has a length of 13 residues. Kept here is only the CDR3 DNA, which spans 39 bases and is read in frame from base 1. The junction carries 16 bases between V and J, which are trimmed by 5 bases and 9 bases respectively. TCRbeta CDR3 regions were amplified from genomic DNA by means of the immunoSEQ Assay, a bias-controlled multiplex PCR. In the paper's pipeline: The number of nucleated cells in each sample was estimated from the amplification of reference gene primers within the assay. To quantify the absolute abundance of each unique TCRbeta CDR3 rearrangement, sequence reads were collapsed and filtered. For each sample, productive Simpson clonality was calculated by taking the square root of Simpson's diversity index across productive rearrangements. In its TCRdb copy, this immuneACCESS table keeps in-frame sequences only and misses some clones. Where compared with another copy, unresolved V genes explain less than half of these, and the others have no known cause. Clone size and V and J calls were adopted from that table, with D and trimming inferred from the DNA. In all, the sample holds 75,000 to 95,000 clones, and approximately 88% of those were seen once. Roughly 6% of the sample belongs to the ten largest clones.

The paper as a whole reports these results and caveats: The amount of clinical and demographic metadata varied by source and participant and was provided uncurated.

The sequence was collected from a man in his fifties or sixties with active COVID-19. The chain uses TRBV12-3 or TRBV12-4 and TRBJ1-1; confidence is insufficient to name the D gene. The sample was peripheral blood. The CDR3: CASSLRYSGQAFF. The DNA sequence is given as TGTGCCAGCAGTCTACGTTACAGCGGCCAAGCTTTCTTT.